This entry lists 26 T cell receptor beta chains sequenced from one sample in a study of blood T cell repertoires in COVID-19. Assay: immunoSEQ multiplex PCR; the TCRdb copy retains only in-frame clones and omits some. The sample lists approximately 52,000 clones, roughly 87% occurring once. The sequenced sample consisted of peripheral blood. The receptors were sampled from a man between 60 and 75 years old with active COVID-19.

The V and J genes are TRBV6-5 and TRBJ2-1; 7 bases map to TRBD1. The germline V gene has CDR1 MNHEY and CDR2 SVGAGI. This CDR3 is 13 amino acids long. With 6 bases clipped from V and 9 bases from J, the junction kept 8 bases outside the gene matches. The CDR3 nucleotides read TGTGCCAGCAGCAGGACAGGCCTGGGTGAGCAGTTCTTC. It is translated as CASSRTGLGEQFF.

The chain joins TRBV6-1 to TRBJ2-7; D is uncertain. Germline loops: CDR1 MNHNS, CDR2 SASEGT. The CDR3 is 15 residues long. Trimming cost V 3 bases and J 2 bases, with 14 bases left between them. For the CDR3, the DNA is TGTGCCAGCAGTGAGGGCCTCTTGGCCCCCTACGAGCAGTACTTC. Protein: CASSEGLLAPYEQYF.

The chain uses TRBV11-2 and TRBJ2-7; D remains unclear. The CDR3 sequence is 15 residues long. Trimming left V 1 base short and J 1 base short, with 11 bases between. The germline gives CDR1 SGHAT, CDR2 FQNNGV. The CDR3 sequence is CASSLGAGASYEQYF. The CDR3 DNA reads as TGTGCCAGCAGCTTAGGGGCAGGCGCATCCTACGAGCAGTACTTC.

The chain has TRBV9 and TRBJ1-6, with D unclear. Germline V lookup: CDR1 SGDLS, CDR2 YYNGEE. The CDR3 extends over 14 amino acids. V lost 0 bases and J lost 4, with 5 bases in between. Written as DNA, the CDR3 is TGTGCCAGCAGCGTAGACGGTTATAATTCACCCCTCCACTTT. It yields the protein CASSVDGYNSPLHF.

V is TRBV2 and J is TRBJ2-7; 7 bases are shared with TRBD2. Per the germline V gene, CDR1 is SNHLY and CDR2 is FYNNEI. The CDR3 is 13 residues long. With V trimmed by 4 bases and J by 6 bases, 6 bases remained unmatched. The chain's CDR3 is CASSVRREGEQYF. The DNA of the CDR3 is TGTGCCAGCAGTGTTAGGAGGGAGGGCGAGCAGTACTTC.

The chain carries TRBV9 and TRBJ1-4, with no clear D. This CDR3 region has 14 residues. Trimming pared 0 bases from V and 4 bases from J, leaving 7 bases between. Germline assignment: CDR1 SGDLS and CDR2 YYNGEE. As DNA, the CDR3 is TGTGCCAGCAGCGTAGGACAAGATAATGAAAAACTGTTTTTT. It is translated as CASSVGQDNEKLFF.

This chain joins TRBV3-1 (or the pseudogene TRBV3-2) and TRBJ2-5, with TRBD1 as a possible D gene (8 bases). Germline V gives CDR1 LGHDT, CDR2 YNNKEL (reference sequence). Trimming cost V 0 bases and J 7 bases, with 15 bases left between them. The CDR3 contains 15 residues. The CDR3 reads CASSQEATGGGTQYF. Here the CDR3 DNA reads TGTGCCAGCAGCCAAGAAGCTACAGGGGGGGGGACCCAGTACTTC.

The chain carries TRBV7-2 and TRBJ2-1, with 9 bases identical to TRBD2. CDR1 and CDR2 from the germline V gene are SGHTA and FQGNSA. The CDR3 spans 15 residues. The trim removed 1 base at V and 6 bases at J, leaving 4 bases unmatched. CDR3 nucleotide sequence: TGTGCCAGCAGCTTAGGGGGACTAGCTATCAATGAGCAGTTCTTC. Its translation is CASSLGGLAINEQFF. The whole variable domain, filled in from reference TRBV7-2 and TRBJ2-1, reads GAGVSQSPSNKVTEKGKDVELRCDPISGHTALYWYRQSLGQGLEFLIYFQGNSAPDKSGLPSDRFSAERTGGSVSTLTIQRTQQEDSAVYLCASSLGGLAINEQFFGPGTRLTVL.

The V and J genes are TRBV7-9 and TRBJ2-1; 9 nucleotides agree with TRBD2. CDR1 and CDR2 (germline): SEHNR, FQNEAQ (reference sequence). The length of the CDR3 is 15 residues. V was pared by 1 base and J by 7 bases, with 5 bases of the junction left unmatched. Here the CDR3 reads CASSLDSGRRNEQFF. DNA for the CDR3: TGTGCCAGCAGCTTAGACAGCGGGAGGAGGAATGAGCAGTTCTTC.

CDR3 in DNA: TGTGCCAGCAGCTTGACAGGGTTGAGCAATCAGCCCCAGCATTTT. Protein sequence: CASSLTGLSNQPQHF. The chain uses TRBV5-5 and TRBJ1-5; D might be TRBD1 (6 bases). From germline, CDR1 is SGHKS and CDR2 YYEKEE (reference sequence). Deletions cut 1 base from V and 1 base from J, with 9 bases between. This CDR3 comprises 15 residues.

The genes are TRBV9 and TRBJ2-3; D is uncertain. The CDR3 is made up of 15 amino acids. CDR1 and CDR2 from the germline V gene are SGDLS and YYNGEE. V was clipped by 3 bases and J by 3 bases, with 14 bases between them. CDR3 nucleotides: TGTGCCAGCAGCGAGCGTCCGCAAATGACAGATACGCAGTATTTT. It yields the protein CASSERPQMTDTQYF.

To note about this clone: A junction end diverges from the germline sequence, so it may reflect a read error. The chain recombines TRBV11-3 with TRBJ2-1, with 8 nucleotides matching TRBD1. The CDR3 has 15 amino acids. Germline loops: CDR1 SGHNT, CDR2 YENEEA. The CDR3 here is CASSIDRGPYNEQFF. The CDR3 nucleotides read TGTGCCAGCAGCATAGACAGGGGTCCTTACAATGAGCAGTTCTTC.

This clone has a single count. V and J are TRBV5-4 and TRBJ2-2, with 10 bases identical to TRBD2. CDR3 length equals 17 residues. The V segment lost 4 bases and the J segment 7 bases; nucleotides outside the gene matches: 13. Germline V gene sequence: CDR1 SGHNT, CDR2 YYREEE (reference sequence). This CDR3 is CASSAGTSAPRGGELFF. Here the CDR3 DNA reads TGTGCCAGCAGCGCCGGGACTAGCGCACCCCGGGGCGGGGAGCTGTTTTTT.

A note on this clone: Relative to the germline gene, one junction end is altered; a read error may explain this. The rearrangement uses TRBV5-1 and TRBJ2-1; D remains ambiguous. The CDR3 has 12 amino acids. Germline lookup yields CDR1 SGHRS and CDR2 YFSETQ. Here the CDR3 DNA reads TGCGCCAGCAGCTTGGCCTATAATGAGCAGTTCTTC. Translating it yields CASSLAYNEQFF.

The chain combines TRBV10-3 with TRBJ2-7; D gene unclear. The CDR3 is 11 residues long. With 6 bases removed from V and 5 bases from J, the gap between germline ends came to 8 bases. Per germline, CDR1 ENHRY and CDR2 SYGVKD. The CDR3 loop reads CAISQVDEQYF. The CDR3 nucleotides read TGTGCCATCAGCCAGGTCGACGAGCAGTACTTC.

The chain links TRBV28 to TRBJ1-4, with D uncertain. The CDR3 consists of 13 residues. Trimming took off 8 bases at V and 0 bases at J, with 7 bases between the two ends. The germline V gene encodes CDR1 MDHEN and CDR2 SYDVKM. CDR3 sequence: CASARATNEKLFF. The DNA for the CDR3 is TGTGCCAGCGCGCGTGCAACTAATGAAAAACTGTTTTTT.

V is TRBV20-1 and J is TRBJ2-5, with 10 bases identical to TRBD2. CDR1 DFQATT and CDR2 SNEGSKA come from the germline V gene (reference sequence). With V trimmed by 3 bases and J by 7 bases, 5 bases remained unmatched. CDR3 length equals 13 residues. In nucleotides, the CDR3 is TGCAGTGCTAGTTTCCGGACTAGCGGGACCCAGTACTTC. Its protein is CSASFRTSGTQYF.

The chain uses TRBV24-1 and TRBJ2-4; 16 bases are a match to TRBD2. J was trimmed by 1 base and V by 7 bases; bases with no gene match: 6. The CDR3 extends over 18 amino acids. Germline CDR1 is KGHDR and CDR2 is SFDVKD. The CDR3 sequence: CATSPGLAGGPAKNIQYF. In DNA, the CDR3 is TGTGCCACCAGCCCGGGACTAGCGGGAGGGCCGGCCAAAAACATTCAGTACTTC.

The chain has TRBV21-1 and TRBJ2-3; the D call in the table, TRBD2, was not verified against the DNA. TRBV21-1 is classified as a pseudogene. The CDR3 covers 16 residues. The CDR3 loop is CASSKGVAGVTDTQYF. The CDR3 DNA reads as TGTGCCAGCAGCAAAGGGGTAGCGGGAGTCACAGATACGCAGTATTTT.

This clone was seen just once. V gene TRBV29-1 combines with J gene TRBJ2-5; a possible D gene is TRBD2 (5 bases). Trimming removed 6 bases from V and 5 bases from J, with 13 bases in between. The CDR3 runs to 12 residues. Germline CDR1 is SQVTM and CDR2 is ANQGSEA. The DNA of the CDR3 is TGCAGCGTACTGGAGCCTAGCGAGACCCAGTACTTC. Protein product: CSVLEPSETQYF.

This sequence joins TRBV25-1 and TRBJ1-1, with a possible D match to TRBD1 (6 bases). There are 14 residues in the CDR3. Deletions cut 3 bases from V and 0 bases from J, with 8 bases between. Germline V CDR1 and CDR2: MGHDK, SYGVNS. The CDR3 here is CASSETGMNTEAFF. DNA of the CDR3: TGTGCCAGCAGTGAGACAGGCATGAACACTGAAGCTTTCTTT.

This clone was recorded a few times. In nucleotides, the CDR3 is TGTGCCAGCAGCTTAGGGGGAGTCGAGGAGCAGTACTTC. This translates into CASSLGGVEEQYF. The chain joins TRBV7-2 to TRBJ2-7; TRBD2 might be the D (5 bases). This CDR3 has 13 residues. Germline V gene sequence: CDR1 SGHTA, CDR2 FQGNSA. Trimming left V 1 base short and J 7 bases short, with 11 bases between.

The CDR3 coding sequence is TGTGCCAGTAGTATAGACGGGACAGGGACCGGTAATCAGCCCCAGCATTTT. Its protein is CASSIDGTGTGNQPQHF. The chain combines TRBV19 with TRBJ1-5; 9 nucleotides agree with TRBD1. J gave up 4 bases and V 0 bases, and 7 bases lay outside the gene matches. The germline gives CDR1 LNHDA, CDR2 SQIVND (reference sequence). This CDR3 is built from 17 residues.

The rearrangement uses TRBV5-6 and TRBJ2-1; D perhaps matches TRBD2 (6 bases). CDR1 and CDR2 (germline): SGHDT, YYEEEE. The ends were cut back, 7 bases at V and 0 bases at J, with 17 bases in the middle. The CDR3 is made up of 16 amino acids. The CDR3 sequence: CASFLAGWGSYNEQFF. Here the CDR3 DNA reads TGTGCCAGCTTTTTGGCGGGGTGGGGCTCCTACAATGAGCAGTTCTTC. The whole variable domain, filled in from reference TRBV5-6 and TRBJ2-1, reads DAGVTQSPTHLIKTRGQQVTLRCSPKSGHDTVSWYQQALGQGPQFIFQYYEEEERQRGNFPDRFSGHQFPNYSSELNVNALLLGDSALYLCASFLAGWGSYNEQFFGPGTRLTVL.

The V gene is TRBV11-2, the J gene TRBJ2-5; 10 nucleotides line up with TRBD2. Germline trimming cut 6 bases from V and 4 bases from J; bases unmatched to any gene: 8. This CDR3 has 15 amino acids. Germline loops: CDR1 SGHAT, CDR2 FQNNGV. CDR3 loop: CASRHLAGDRETQYF. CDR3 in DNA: TGTGCCAGCAGGCATCTAGCGGGAGATCGAGAGACCCAGTACTTC.

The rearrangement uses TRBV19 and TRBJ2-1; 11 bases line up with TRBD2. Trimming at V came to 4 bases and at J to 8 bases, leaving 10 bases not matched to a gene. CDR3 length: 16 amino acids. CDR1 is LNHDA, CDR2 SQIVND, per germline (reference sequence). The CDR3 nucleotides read TGTGCCAGTAGTACACCGCTACTAGCGGGAGCGGATGAGCAGTTCTTC. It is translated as CASSTPLLAGADEQFF.